This TCR beta chain appears in the sequencing data of a study of spatial heterogeneity in lung cancer. Overall study: Across the raw uncorrected reads, a unique TCR and UMI combination was observed, on average, more than ten times. Study-wide findings and caveats: Relative to follow-up, resection was when ubiquitous expanded tumor TCRs appeared more in blood.

TCR cDNA molecules each had a unique molecular identifier. A single record per CDR3 protein comes from TCRdb applying MiXCR to the 5' RACE reads. The sample shows 4,000 to 5,000 distinct CDR3 sequences, 7.5% to 10% of them seen only once. This clonotype was recorded many times. Its antigen is unidentified. Time point reported: sample taken at primary tumor resection. The sequenced material consisted of unsorted whole RNA from tumor, nontumor lung or frozen PBMC. A total of around 72 untreated early-stage non-small cell lung cancer patients served as donors. Germline-derived CDR1 and CDR2 are SGHAT and FQNNGV. V lost 5 bases and J 3 bases, leaving 11 bases between the germline ends. This CDR3 spans 13 amino acids.

This TCR came from a male donor with early-stage non-small cell lung cancer. The material sequenced was PBMCs, taken at surgery. The chain couples TRBV11-2 to TRBJ2-7; the D gene is possibly TRBD1 (6 bases). The CDR3 loop reads CASSLGQFYEQYF. For the CDR3, the DNA is TGTGCCAGCAGCCTTGGACAGTTCTACGAGCAGTACTTC.